The T cell receptor beta chain under discussion was sequenced for a study of OX40 agonist ivuxolimab in advanced cancers. Study-wide context: Ivuxolimab was delivered to patients intravenously every 2 weeks at doses spanning 0.01 to 10 mg/kg. With a range of roughly 20 to 79, age averaged about 59 years, and roughly 80% were male.

Some clones are missing from TCRdb's copy, which holds only in-frame ones; the method was immunoSEQ multiplex PCR. This table holds some 83,000 clones, 93% found once. Study-wide findings and caveats: More expanded clones were seen, on average, in CD8+ T cells than in CD4+.

In the case of this clone: What it binds is unknown.

This CDR3 has 18 amino acids. V and J are TRBV21-1 and TRBJ1-4. TRBV21-1 is marked as a pseudogene. The starting material was CD4+ or CD8+ T cells sorted from blood, obtained in a trial of the OX40 agonist ivuxolimab. The sequence derives from an adult with an advanced solid tumor such as melanoma, head and neck, liver or kidney cancer. The CDR3 nucleotides are TGTGCCAGCAGCAAGGAAATGGTTCGGGGGGGGACTAATGAAAAACTGTTTTTT. Its protein product is CASSKEMVRGGTNEKLFF.